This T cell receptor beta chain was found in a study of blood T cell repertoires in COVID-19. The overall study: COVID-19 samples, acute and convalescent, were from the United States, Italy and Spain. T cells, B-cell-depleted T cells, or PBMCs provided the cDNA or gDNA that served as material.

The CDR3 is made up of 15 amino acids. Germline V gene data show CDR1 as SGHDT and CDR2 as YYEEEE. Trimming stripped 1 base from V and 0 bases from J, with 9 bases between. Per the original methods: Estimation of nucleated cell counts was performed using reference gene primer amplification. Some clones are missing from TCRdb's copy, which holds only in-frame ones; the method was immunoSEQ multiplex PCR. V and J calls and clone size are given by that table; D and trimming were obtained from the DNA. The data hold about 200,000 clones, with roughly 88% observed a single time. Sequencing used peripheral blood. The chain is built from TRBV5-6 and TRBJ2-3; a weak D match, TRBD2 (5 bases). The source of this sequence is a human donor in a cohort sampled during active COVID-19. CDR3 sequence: CASSLYGLSTDTQYF. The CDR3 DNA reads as TGTGCCAGCAGCTTGTACGGACTTAGCACAGATACGCAGTATTTT.